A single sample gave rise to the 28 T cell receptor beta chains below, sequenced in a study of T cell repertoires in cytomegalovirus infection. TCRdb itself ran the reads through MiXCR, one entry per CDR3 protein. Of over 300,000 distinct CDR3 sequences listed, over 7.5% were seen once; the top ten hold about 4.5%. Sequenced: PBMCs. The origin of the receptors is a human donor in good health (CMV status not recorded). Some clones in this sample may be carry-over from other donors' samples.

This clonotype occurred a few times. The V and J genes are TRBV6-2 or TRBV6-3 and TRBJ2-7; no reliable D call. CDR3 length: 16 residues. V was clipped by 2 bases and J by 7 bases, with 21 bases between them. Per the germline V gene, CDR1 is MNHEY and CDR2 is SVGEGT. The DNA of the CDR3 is TGTGCCAGCAGTTACCCTGTTTCGAGCTCCCGAAAGGAGCAGTACTTC. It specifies CASSYPVSSSRKEQYF.

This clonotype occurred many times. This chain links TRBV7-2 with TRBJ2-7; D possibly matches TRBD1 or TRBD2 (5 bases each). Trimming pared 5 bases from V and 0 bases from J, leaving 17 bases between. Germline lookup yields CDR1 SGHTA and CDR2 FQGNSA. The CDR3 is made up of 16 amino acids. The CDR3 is CASSPPGAVSSYEQYF. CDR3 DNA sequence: TGTGCCAGCAGCCCCCCCGGGGCAGTGAGCTCCTACGAGCAGTACTTC.

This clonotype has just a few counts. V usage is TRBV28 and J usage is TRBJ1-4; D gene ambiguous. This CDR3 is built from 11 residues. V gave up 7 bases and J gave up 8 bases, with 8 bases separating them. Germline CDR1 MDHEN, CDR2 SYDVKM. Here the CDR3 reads CASTEREKLFF. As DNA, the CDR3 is TGTGCCAGCACCGAAAGGGAAAAACTGTTTTTT.

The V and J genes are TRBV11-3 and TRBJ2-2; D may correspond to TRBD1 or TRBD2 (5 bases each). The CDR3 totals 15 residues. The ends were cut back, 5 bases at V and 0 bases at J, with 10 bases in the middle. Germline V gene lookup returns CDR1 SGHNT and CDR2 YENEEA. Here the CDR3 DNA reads TGTGCCAGCAGCGAGGTGGGGGCGAACACCGGGGAGCTGTTTTTT. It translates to CASSEVGANTGELFF.

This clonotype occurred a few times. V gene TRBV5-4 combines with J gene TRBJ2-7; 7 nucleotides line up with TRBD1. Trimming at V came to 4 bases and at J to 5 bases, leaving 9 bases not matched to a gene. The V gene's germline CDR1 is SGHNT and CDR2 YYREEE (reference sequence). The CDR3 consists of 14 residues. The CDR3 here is CASSMPTGKHEQYF. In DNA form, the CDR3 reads TGTGCCAGCAGCATGCCGACAGGGAAGCACGAGCAGTACTTC.

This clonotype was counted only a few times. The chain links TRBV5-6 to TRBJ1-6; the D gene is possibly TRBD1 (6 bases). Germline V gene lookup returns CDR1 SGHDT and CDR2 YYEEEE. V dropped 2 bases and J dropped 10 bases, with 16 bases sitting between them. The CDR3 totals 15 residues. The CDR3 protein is CASSFYRASGSPLHF. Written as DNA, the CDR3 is TGTGCCAGCAGCTTCTACAGGGCTTCGGGCTCACCCCTCCACTTT.

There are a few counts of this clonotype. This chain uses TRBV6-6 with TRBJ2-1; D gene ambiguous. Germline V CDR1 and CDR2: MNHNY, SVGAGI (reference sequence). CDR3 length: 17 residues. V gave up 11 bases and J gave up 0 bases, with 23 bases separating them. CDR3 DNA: TGTGCCGCAGTGGGGAACAACCTTCTGAGCTCCTACAATGAGCAGTTCTTC. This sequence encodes CAAVGNNLLSSYNEQFF.

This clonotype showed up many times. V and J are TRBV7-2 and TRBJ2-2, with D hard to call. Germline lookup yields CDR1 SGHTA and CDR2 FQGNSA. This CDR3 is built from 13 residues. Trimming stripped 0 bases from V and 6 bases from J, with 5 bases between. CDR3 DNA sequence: TGTGCCAGCAGCTTAGCGGGCCCCGGGGAGCTGTTTTTT. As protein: CASSLAGPGELFF.

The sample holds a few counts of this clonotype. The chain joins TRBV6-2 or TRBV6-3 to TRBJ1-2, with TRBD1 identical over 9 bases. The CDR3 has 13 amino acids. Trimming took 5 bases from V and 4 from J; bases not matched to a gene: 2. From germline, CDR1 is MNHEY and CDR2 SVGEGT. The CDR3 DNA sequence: TGTGCCAGCAGTACAGGGGGCGGCTATGGCTACACCTTC. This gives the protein CASSTGGGYGYTF.

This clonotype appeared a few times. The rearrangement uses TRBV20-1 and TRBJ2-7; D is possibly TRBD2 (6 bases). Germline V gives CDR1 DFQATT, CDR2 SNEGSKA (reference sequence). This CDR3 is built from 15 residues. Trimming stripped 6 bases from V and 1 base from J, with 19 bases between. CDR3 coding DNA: TGCAGTGCAACCCTAAGGTGGAGGGGATCCTACGAGCAGTACTTC. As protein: CSATLRWRGSYEQYF.

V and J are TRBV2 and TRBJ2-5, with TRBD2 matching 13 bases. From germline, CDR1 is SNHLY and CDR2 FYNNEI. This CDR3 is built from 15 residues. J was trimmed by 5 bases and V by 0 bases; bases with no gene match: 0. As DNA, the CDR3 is TGTGCCAGCAGTGAAGCGGGACTAGCGGGGGAGACCCAGTACTTC. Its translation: CASSEAGLAGETQYF.

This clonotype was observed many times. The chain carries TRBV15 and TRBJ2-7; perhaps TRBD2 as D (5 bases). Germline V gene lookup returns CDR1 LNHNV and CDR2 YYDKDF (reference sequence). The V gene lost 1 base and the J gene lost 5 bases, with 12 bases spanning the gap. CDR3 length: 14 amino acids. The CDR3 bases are TGTGCCACCAGCAGAGTCGGGGTTTGGGACGAGCAGTACTTC. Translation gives CATSRVGVWDEQYF.

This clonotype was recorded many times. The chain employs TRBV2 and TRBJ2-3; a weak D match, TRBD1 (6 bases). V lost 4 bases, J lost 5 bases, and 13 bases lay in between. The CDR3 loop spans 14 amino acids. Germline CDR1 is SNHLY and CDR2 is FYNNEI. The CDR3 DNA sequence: TGTGCCAGCAGTGTTTCCAGGGGCAGAGATACGCAGTATTTT. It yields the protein CASSVSRGRDTQYF.

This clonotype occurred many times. CDR3 amino acids: CASSFAGTSVQTQYF. Written as DNA, the CDR3 is TGTGCCAGCAGCTTCGCCGGGACTAGCGTCCAGACCCAGTACTTC. The gene calls are TRBV7-2 and TRBJ2-5; TRBD2 aligns across 10 bases. The CDR3 is made up of 15 amino acids. Unmatched junction bases numbered 7, after V lost 3 bases and J lost 6 bases. Germline CDR1 is SGHTA and CDR2 is FQGNSA.

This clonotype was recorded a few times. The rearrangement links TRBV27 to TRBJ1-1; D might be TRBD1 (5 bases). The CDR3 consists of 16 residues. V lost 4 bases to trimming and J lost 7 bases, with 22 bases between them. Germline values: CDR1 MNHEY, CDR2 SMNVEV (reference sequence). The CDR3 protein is CASSSRQTARPNEAFF. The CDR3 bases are TGTGCCAGCAGTTCTAGACAGACCGCGCGCCCGAATGAAGCTTTCTTT.

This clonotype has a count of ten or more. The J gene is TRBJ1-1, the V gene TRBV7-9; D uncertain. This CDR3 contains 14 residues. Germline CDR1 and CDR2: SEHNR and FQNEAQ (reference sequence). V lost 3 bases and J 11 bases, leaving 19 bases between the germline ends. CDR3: CASSFTIVLPTAFF. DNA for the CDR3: TGTGCCAGCAGCTTTACAATTGTACTACCGACGGCTTTCTTT. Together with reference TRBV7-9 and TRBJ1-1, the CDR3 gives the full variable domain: DTGVSQNPRHKITKRGQNVTFRCDPISEHNRLYWYRQTLGQGPEFLTYFQNEAQLEKSRLLSDRFSAERPKGSFSTLEIQRTEQGDSAMYLCASSFTIVLPTAFFGQGTRLTVV.

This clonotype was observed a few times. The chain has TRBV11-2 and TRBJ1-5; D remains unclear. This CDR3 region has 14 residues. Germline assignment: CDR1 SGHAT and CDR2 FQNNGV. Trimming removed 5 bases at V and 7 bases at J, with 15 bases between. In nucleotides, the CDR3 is TGTGCCAGCAGCCCCGACGGGAGTTTCCAGCCCCAGCATTTT. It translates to CASSPDGSFQPQHF.

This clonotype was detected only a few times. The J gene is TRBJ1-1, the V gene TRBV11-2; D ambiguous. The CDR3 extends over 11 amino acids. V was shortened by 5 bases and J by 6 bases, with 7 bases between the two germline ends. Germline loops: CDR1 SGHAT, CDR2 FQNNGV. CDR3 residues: CASSPRSEAFF. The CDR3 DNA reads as TGTGCCAGCAGCCCACGATCTGAAGCTTTCTTT.

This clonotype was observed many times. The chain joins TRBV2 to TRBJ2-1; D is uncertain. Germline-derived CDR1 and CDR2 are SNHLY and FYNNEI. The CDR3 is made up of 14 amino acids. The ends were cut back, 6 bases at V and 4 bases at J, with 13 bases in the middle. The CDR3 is CASSDPPPYNEQFF. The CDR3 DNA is TGTGCCAGCAGCGACCCACCACCTTACAATGAGCAGTTCTTC.

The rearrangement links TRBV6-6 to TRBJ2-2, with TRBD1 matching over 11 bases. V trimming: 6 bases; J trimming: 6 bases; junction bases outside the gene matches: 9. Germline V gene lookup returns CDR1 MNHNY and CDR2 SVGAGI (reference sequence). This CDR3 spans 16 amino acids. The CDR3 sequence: CASRIGRDRGSGELFF. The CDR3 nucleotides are TGTGCCAGCAGAATAGGCCGGGACAGGGGGTCCGGGGAGCTGTTTTTT.

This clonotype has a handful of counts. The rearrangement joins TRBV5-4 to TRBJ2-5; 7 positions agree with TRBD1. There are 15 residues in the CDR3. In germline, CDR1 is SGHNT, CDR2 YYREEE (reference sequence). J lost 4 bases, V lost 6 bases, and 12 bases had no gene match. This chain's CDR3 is CASTKGGLKGETQYF. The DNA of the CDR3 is TGTGCCAGCACCAAAGGGGGCTTAAAGGGAGAGACCCAGTACTTC.

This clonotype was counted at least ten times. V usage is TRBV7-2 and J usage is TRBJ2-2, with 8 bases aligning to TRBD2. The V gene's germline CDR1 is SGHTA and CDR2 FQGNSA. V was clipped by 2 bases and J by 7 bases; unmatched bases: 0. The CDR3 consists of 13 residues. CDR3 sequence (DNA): TGTGCCAGCAGCTTACGGGGGGGCGGGGAGCTGTTTTTT. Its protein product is CASSLRGGGELFF.

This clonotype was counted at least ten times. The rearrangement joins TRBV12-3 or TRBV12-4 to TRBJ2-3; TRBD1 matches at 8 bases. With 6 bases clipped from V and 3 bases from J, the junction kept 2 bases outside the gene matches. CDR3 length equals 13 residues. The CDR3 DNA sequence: TGTGCCAGCAGGAGACAGGGGACAGATACGCAGTATTTT. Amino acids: CASRRQGTDTQYF.

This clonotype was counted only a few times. CDR3 nucleotide sequence: TGTGCCAGCAGCTTATATCTGGGGACAGGGATGAACACTGAAGCTTTCTTT. Protein: CASSLYLGTGMNTEAFF. The chain couples TRBV9 to TRBJ1-1, with 9 bases identical to TRBD1. The germline CDR1 and CDR2 sequences are SGDLS and YYNGEE. There are 17 residues in the CDR3. V lost 4 bases to trimming and J lost 0 bases; unmatched junction nucleotides: 10.

The DNA for the CDR3 is TGTGCCAGCCTCCAGGGGAACACTGAAGCTTTCTTT. As protein: CASLQGNTEAFF. The chain is built from TRBV7-9 and TRBJ1-1; weak D call: TRBD1 (5 bases). V lost 8 bases to trimming and J lost 1 base, with 8 bases between them. The CDR3 has 12 residues. CDR1 is SEHNR and CDR2 is FQNEAQ in the germline V gene (reference sequence).

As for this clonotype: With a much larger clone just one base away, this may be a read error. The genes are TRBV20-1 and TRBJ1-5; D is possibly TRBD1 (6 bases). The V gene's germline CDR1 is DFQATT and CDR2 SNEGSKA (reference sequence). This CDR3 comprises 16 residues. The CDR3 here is CSARYMGAESNQLQHF. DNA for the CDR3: TGCAGTGCTAGGTATATGGGGGCAGAGAGCAATCAGCTCCAGCATTTT.

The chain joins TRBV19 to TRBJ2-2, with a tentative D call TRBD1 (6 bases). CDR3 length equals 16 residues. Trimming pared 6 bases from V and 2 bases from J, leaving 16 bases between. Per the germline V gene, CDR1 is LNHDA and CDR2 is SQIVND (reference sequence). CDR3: CASRMRGGGNTGELFF. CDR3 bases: TGTGCCAGTAGGATGCGAGGGGGTGGTAACACCGGGGAGCTGTTTTTT.

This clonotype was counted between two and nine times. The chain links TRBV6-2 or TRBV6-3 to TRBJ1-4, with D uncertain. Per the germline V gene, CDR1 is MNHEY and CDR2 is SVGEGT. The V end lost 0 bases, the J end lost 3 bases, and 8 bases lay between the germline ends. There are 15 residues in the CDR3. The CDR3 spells CASSYSGVSNEKLFF. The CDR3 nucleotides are TGTGCCAGCAGTTACTCTGGGGTGTCTAATGAAAAACTGTTTTTT.